This passage covers 3 T cell receptor beta chains from one sample sequenced in a study of T cell responses to AZD1222 COVID-19 vaccine. Using immunoSEQ multiplex PCR, the repertoire was profiled, and TCRdb retains in-frame clones only, with some absent. Here the sample spans 130,000 to 150,000 clones, about 90% being singletons. Material: peripheral blood, obtained on day 0 of AZD1222 vaccination. The receptor set was obtained from an adult in good health.

The sample holds a few counts of this clone. The chain has TRBV28 and TRBJ1-1; D ambiguous. Deletions cut 1 base from V and 3 bases from J, with 9 bases between. Germline assignment: CDR1 MDHEN and CDR2 SYDVKM. The length of the CDR3 is 14 residues. CDR3 bases: TGTGCCAGCAGTTTATTCGGCCGGCACACTGAAGCTTTCTTT. Protein: CASSLFGRHTEAFF.

The chain employs TRBV4-2 and TRBJ1-4; TRBD1 aligns across 7 bases. The CDR3 is 16 residues long. V shed 2 bases, J shed 5 bases, and the junction held 8 bases outside the gene matches. In germline, CDR1 is LGHNA, CDR2 YNFKEQ. The chain's CDR3 is CASSQSTTGVNEKLFF. CDR3 bases: TGTGCCAGCAGCCAAAGTACTACAGGGGTCAATGAAAAACTGTTTTTT.

The V and J genes are TRBV18 and TRBJ2-1; tentative D call: TRBD2 (6 bases). Looked up from germline, CDR1 is KGHSH and CDR2 is LQKENI. CDR3 length equals 17 residues. Trimming stripped 2 bases from V and 1 base from J, with 15 bases between. CDR3 sequence: CASSPARLARSYNEQFF. In nucleotides, the CDR3 is TGTGCCAGCTCACCAGCCCGGCTAGCGCGATCCTACAATGAGCAGTTCTTC.